This entry features one T cell receptor (beta chain) sequence. This specimen belongs to a study of blood T cell repertoires in COVID-19. The V gene's germline CDR1 is LNHDA and CDR2 SQIVND (reference sequence). The CDR3 loop spans 15 amino acids. The trim removed 6 bases at V and 2 bases at J, leaving 7 bases unmatched. Cohorts were based on clinical histories the participants reported. Profiling relied on immunoSEQ multiplex PCR, and the TCRdb table lists in-frame clones only, not all of them. This sample has about 290,000 clones, with roughly 90% found just once. The chain is built from TRBV19 and TRBJ1-5, with 7 bases lining up with TRBD1. The sequence came from a woman aged 40 to 50 who had recovered from COVID-19. The sample taken for sequencing was PBMCs or T cells enriched from blood (not recorded which). The CDR3 sequence is CASSLTGFGNQPQHF. For the CDR3, the DNA is TGTGCCAGTAGCTTGACAGGGTTCGGCAATCAGCCCCAGCATTTT.